A selection of T cell receptor beta chains follows, all from one sample in a study of cytomegalovirus exposure and HLA in healthy donors. Sequencing was performed with immunoSEQ multiplex PCR; in TCRdb, only in-frame clones are kept and a portion is missing. The profile shows about 70,000 clones, 70% to 75% of them singletons. Sequenced: PBMCs. The receptors were gathered from a human donor in good health. The CDR3 runs from the conserved cysteine through the conserved F or W. A D gene is named only where the DNA matches it firmly. The listing skips clone size in some rows; elsewhere it reads once, few, many or a size class.

j_call: TRBJ2-5
d_call: NA
v_call: TRBV30
clone_size: NA
cdr3_nt: TGTGCCTGGAGTGTACGTGGGAGAGTAGGGACCCAGTACTTC
cdr3_aa: CAWSVRGRVGTQYF

j_call: TRBJ2-5
d_call: TRBD2
v_call: TRBV2
clone_size: once
cdr3_nt: TGTGCCAGCAGGCCTCTAGCGGGAGGGGGAGAGACCCAGTACTTC
cdr3_aa: CASRPLAGGGETQYF

j_call: TRBJ1-5
d_call: TRBD1
v_call: TRBV6-5
clone_size: NA
cdr3_nt: TGTGCCAGCAGTTCCGGGACAGGGGCTAGCAATCAGCCCCAGCATTTT
cdr3_aa: CASSSGTGASNQPQHF

j_call: TRBJ2-1
d_call: NA
v_call: TRBV5-5
clone_size: NA
cdr3_nt: TGTGCCAGCAGTTTGGTTATCACAGGGTCCGGGGATGGAAATGAGCAGTTCTTC
cdr3_aa: CASSLVITGSGDGNEQFF

j_call: TRBJ1-5
d_call: NA
v_call: TRBV7-2
clone_size: NA
cdr3_nt: TGTGCCAGCAGCGAAACGGCAGGGTTTCGGCAGCCCCAGCATTTT
cdr3_aa: CASSETAGFRQPQHF

j_call: TRBJ1-1
d_call: NA
v_call: TRBV7-3
clone_size: NA
cdr3_nt: TGTGCCAGCAGCCGAGGGTCGAACACTGAAGCTTTCTTT
cdr3_aa: CASSRGSNTEAFF

j_call: TRBJ1-2
d_call: NA
v_call: TRBV30
clone_size: NA
cdr3_nt: TGTGCCTGGAGTGAGGAACAGGGTCCCCACTATGGCTACACCTTC
cdr3_aa: CAWSEEQGPHYGYTF

j_call: TRBJ1-1
d_call: NA
v_call: TRBV4-1
clone_size: NA
cdr3_nt: TGCGCCAGCAGCCAAGATAGGGGAGGGGTGAACACTGAAGCTTTCTTT
cdr3_aa: CASSQDRGGVNTEAFF

j_call: TRBJ1-4
d_call: TRBD1
v_call: TRBV28
clone_size: NA
cdr3_nt: TGTGCCAGCAGCCCAGCGACAGGGGCCAATGAAAAACTGTTTTTT
cdr3_aa: CASSPATGANEKLFF

j_call: TRBJ2-5
d_call: NA
v_call: TRBV5-1
clone_size: NA
cdr3_nt: TGCGCCAGCAGGAAACGGGACACAAACTCTCAAGAGACCCAGTACTTC
cdr3_aa: CASRKRDTNSQETQYF

j_call: TRBJ1-3
d_call: NA
v_call: TRBV9
clone_size: NA
cdr3_nt: TGTGCCAGCAGCGTAGGGGACTTAGCGGGAAACACCATATATTTT
cdr3_aa: CASSVGDLAGNTIYF

j_call: TRBJ2-3
d_call: NA
v_call: TRBV5-1
clone_size: NA
cdr3_nt: TGCGCCAGCACCTTCCGCGGGACTCGCCTTAGCACAGATACGCAGTATTTT
cdr3_aa: CASTFRGTRLSTDTQYF

j_call: TRBJ1-2
d_call: NA
v_call: TRBV10-2
clone_size: NA
cdr3_nt: TGCGCCAGCAGTGAGAGGGGCCGGAACTATGGCTACACCTTC
cdr3_aa: CASSERGRNYGYTF

j_call: TRBJ1-2
d_call: NA
v_call: TRBV5-1
clone_size: NA
cdr3_nt: TGCGCCAGCAGCTTAAAGGGCAGGGAAGACTATGGCTACACCTTC
cdr3_aa: CASSLKGREDYGYTF